Detailed here is one TCR beta chain. CDR1 is MGHDK, CDR2 SYGVNS, per germline. With 3 bases removed from V and 0 bases from J, the gap between germline ends came to 11 bases. This CDR3 contains 15 residues. This entry belongs to a study of blood T cell repertoires in COVID-19. Clones were sequenced by immunoSEQ multiplex PCR, and TCRdb holds only the in-frame ones, with some missing. This table has 350,000 to 400,000 clones, roughly 90% appearing once. J is TRBJ1-2 and V is TRBV25-1; perhaps TRBD1 as D (6 bases). Sequences were obtained from PBMCs or T cells enriched from blood (not recorded which). This sequence originates from a woman in her twenties or thirties who had recovered from COVID-19. In DNA, the CDR3 is TGTGCCAGCAGTGACCCGGGGGGCGCTAACTATGGCTACACCTTC. Its translation: CASSDPGGANYGYTF.